A single T cell receptor (beta chain) is shown here with its context. Its matching antigen is unknown. This sample stems from a study of vaccination effects on CD4 cells after COVID-19. The CDR3 runs to 12 residues. The V and J ends lost 0 bases and 5 bases respectively, with 4 bases between them. Germline V gene sequence: CDR1 KGHSY, CDR2 FQNENV. Ahead of sequencing, the ViraFEST assay grew antigen-specific CD4+ T cells using viral peptide pools. Once cultured for approximately eleven days, the cells underwent separation to obtain CD4+ T cells. Vaccine administered to participants consisted of two doses of either BNT162b2 or mRNA-1273. Assay: immunoSEQ multiplex PCR; the TCRdb copy retains only in-frame clones and omits some. The sample has tens of thousands of clones, roughly 74% seen once; the top ten hold roughly 1.5%.

The chain employs TRBV16 and TRBJ2-5; the D is unclear. The sample was CD4+ T cells from PBMCs cultured with HCoV-229E spike peptides, taken after COVID-19 vaccination. The receptor was isolated from a human donor who received a COVID-19 vaccine. CDR3 residues: CASSQSGETQYF. In DNA form, the CDR3 reads TGTGCCAGCAGCCAATCAGGCGAGACCCAGTACTTC.